This entry lists 9 T cell receptor beta chains sequenced from one sample in a study of cytomegalovirus exposure and HLA in healthy donors. Primers: 60 Vbeta forward and 13 Jbeta reverse. Assay: immunoSEQ multiplex PCR; the TCRdb copy retains only in-frame clones and omits some. The sample includes about 94,000 clones, 75% to 80% of them seen just once. The sample consisted of PBMCs. The receptors were gathered from a woman aged 40 to 50 in good health and CMV-seronegative.

This clone occurred once. V and J are TRBV7-2 and TRBJ1-2; 7 nucleotides line up with TRBD1. CDR1 is SGHTA and CDR2 is FQGNSA in the germline V gene. The length of the CDR3 is 13 residues. V was clipped by 6 bases and J by 4 bases; unmatched bases: 5. The CDR3 loop is CASSSGQAYGYTF. The CDR3 DNA is TGTGCCAGCAGTTCAGGACAGGCCTATGGCTACACCTTC.

A remark on this clone: One end of the junction varies from germline; a read error may be responsible. The rearrangement joins TRBV30 to TRBJ1-2; tentatively, D is TRBD1 (6 bases). The CDR3 has 14 amino acids. Looked up from germline, CDR1 is GTSNPN and CDR2 is SVGIG (reference sequence). The CDR3 region is CAWSSGESYYGYPF. CDR3 DNA: TGTGCCTGGAGTTCAGGGGAGTCCTACTATGGCTACCCCTTC.

As concerns this clone: In the same sample, other DNA sequences code for this CDR3. The J gene is TRBJ2-7, the V gene TRBV5-1; D might be TRBD1 (5 bases). The germline CDR1 and CDR2 sequences are SGHRS and YFSETQ. Trimming took 2 bases from V and 1 from J, leaving 7 bases between them. The CDR3 runs 13 residues. The CDR3 is CASSLAGSYEQYF. CDR3 bases: TGCGCCAGCAGCTTAGCAGGGTCCTACGAGCAGTACTTC.

This clone appeared once. V gene TRBV15 combines with J gene TRBJ2-5; 7 nucleotides line up with TRBD1. The CDR3 covers 13 residues. Trimming took 6 bases from V and 2 from J; bases not matched to a gene: 3. The germline gives CDR1 LNHNV, CDR2 YYDKDF (reference sequence). The CDR3 loop is CATRRQGQETQYF. The CDR3 coding sequence is TGTGCCACCAGACGACAGGGACAAGAGACCCAGTACTTC.

The rearrangement uses TRBV14 and TRBJ1-2, with D maybe TRBD1 (6 bases). Trimming stripped 2 bases from V and 7 bases from J, with 8 bases between. This CDR3 has 12 residues. Germline CDR1 reads SGHDN; CDR2 reads FVKESK. In nucleotides, the CDR3 is TGTGCCAGCAGCCAACAGGGGTTTGGCTACACCTTC. This sequence encodes CASSQQGFGYTF.

Only a few counts were recorded for this clone. V and J are TRBV12-5 and TRBJ1-1; TRBD1 is a possible D gene (6 bases). The V and J ends lost 8 bases and 0 bases respectively, with 16 bases between them. The CDR3 has 15 amino acids. Germline V CDR1 and CDR2: LGHNT, FRNRAP. The CDR3 region is CASYPPGHLNTEAFF. CDR3 nucleotides: TGTGCTAGTTATCCTCCGGGACACTTGAACACTGAAGCTTTCTTT.

The chain carries TRBV5-8 and TRBJ1-5; 7 bases fit TRBD1. V lost 1 base, J lost 2 bases, and 6 bases stayed unmatched. Germline V gene sequence: CDR1 SGHTS, CDR2 YDEGEE. The CDR3 is made up of 16 amino acids. In DNA form, the CDR3 reads TGTGCCAGCAGCTTGCCCCGACAGGGAGGCAATCAGCCCCAGCATTTT. It is translated as CASSLPRQGGNQPQHF.

This chain uses TRBV5-5 with TRBJ1-5; D remains unclear. Germline CDR1 reads SGHKS; CDR2 reads YYEKEE (reference sequence). The CDR3 spans 16 residues. V was clipped by 0 bases and J by 0 bases, with 10 bases between them. The CDR3 sequence is CASSLVGGDSNQPQHF. The DNA of the CDR3 is TGTGCCAGCAGCTTGGTGGGCGGGGATAGCAATCAGCCCCAGCATTTT.

The V call is TRBV7-2, the J call TRBJ1-6, with D possibly matching TRBD1 (5 bases). Germline V CDR1 and CDR2: SGHTA, FQGNSA. Deletions cut 5 bases from V and 7 bases from J, with 12 bases between. This CDR3 comprises 14 residues. CDR3 sequence reads: CASSINPGNSPLHF. The CDR3 DNA reads TGTGCCAGCAGCATAAACCCAGGGAATTCACCCCTCCACTTT.